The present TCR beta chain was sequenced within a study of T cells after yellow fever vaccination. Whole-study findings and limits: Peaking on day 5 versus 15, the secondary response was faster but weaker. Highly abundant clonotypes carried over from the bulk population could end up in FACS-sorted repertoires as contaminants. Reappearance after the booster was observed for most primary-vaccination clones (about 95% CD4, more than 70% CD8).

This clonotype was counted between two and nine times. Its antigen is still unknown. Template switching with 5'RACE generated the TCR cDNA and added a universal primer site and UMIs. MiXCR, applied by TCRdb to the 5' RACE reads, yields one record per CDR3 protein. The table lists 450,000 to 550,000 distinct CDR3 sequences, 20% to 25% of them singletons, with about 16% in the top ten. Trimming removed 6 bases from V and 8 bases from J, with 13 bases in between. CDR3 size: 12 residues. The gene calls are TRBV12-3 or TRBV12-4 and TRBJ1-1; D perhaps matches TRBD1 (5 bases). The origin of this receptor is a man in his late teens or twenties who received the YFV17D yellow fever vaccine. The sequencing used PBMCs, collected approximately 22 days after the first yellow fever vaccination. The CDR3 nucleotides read TGTGCCAGCAGCGACCCAGGGAGCGAAGCTTTCTTT. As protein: CASSDPGSEAFF.